Listed below are T cell receptor beta chains from one sample, sequenced in a study of radiotherapy plus CTLA-4 blockade in lung cancer. Generated by immunoSEQ multiplex PCR, the TCRdb table keeps only in-frame clones and is missing some. The table has 90,000 to 100,000 clones, about four fifths seen once. The sequences come from peripheral blood, collected from a patient treated with radiotherapy plus ipilimumab. These receptors came from a human donor with non-small cell lung cancer who had a partial response to radiotherapy plus ipilimumab. Some clones in this sample may be carry-over from other donors' samples. The CDR3 runs from the conserved cysteine through the conserved F or W. Each record gives: V gene, D gene, CDR3 protein. A D gene is named only where the DNA matches it firmly.

TRBV6-5,NA,CASSEVGRYEQYF
TRBV23-1,NA,CASSQSRDKKGLHF
TRBV5-5,TRBD2,CASSEGLAGQWETQYF
TRBV29-1,NA,CSVEERRGTYNEQFF
TRBV5-1,NA,CASSGSGQSSYEQYF
TRBV11-3,NA,CASSPGLSTRGALFF
TRBV18,TRBD2,CASSPLLAGGLIASTDTQYF
TRBV7-2,TRBD1,CASSIRQGPQETQYF
TRBV28,NA,CASSSHGTQNTEAFF
TRBV28,TRBD1,CASTTRTGAYNEQFF
TRBV9,NA,CASSVGGIGKTQYF
TRBV5-4,NA,CASSSFVATDRNTEAFF
TRBV6-5,TRBD2,CASSYVGGPEEQYF
TRBV28,NA,CASSLIHSPLHF
TRBV2,TRBD2,CASSELAGGGDTQYF
TRBV6-1,NA,CASSGGTYEQYF
TRBV28,NA,CASRLTDMAYEQYF
TRBV9,NA,CASSETAQETQYF
TRBV7-9,TRBD1,CASSSGTGIQPQHF
TRBV5-4,NA,CASSFPSGLNEQFF
TRBV10-2,NA,CASSERTASGNTIYF
TRBV28,NA,CASTGGGPGHEKLFF